The 2 T cell receptor beta chains below all came from one sample that was sequenced in a study of OX40 agonist ivuxolimab in advanced cancers. The protocol was immunoSEQ multiplex PCR, while the TCRdb copy is restricted to in-frame clones and leaves out a portion. The sample has 65,000 to 95,000 clones; approximately 92% are singletons. This specimen consisted of CD4+ or CD8+ T cells sorted from blood, obtained in a trial of the OX40 agonist ivuxolimab. The receptor source for this set is an adult with an advanced solid tumor such as melanoma, head and neck, liver or kidney cancer.

This sequence joins TRBV30 and TRBJ2-3; D uncertain. The germline V gene has CDR1 GTSNPN and CDR2 SVGIG (reference sequence). V lost 4 bases and J lost 0, with 2 bases in between. The CDR3 covers 11 residues. The chain's CDR3 is CAWTSTDTQYF. Written as DNA, the CDR3 is TGTGCCTGGACTAGCACAGATACGCAGTATTTT.

The chain recombines TRBV5-1 with TRBJ1-4, with 8 bases matching TRBD1. The CDR3 has 16 amino acids. Per the germline V gene, CDR1 is SGHRS and CDR2 is YFSETQ. Trimming cost V 2 bases and J 0 bases; bases outside gene matches: 3. The CDR3 nucleotides read TGCGCCAGCAGCTTCGACAGGGGAGCAACTAATGAAAAACTGTTTTTT. Protein product: CASSFDRGATNEKLFF.